Sequencing of this TCR beta chain was carried out in a study of T-cell memory formation after mild COVID-19. Study in general: Most TCR clusters belonged to a single donor.

A single record per CDR3 protein comes from TCRdb applying MiXCR to the 5' RACE reads. The sample holds 350,000 to 450,000 distinct CDR3 sequences, 25% to 30% seen once. There are a few counts of this clonotype. No antigen is known for it. Study observations and caveats: Clones that contracted clustered mainly in CM and EM if CD4+ and in EMRA if CD8+.

The sequence derives from an adult woman who had mild COVID-19 (a few samples of this study predate the infection). Cell type and time point are not known. Material: PBMCs or a T cell subset sorted from them (not recorded which).

This CDR3 reads CASSPNLNEQFF. DNA of the CDR3: TGTGCCAGCAGCCCTAACTTGAATGAGCAGTTCTTC. The V and J genes are TRBV7-3 and TRBJ2-1; D not resolved. Germline CDR1 reads SGHTA; CDR2 reads FQGTGA. V lost 5 bases and J lost 7, with 9 bases in between. The CDR3 covers 12 residues.